The sequence of this T cell receptor (beta chain) was determined in a study of T cell changes during pregnancy in multiple sclerosis. Per germline, CDR1 LNHNV and CDR2 YYDKDF (reference sequence). Between the trimmed V and J ends, which lost 1 base and 0 bases, there was a span of 10 bases. The CDR3 extends over 16 amino acids. The method was immunoSEQ multiplex PCR; TCRdb's version includes in-frame clones alone and lacks a portion of them. Of approximately 87,000 clones listed, about 89% were seen once; the top ten hold 0.45% to 0.55%. The source of this sequence is a female donor with multiple sclerosis, enrolled in a pregnancy study. Source: CD4+ T cells from peripheral blood mononuclear cells, taken in the second trimester of pregnancy. The chain has TRBV15 and TRBJ2-1; D ambiguous. The CDR3 is CATSRGAISSYNEQFF. CDR3 nucleotides: TGTGCCACCAGCAGAGGGGCCATTTCCTCCTACAATGAGCAGTTCTTC.